A selection of T cell receptor beta chains follows, all from one sample in a study of OX40 agonist ivuxolimab in advanced cancers. Only in-frame clones appear in the TCRdb table, and some are missing; sequencing was by immunoSEQ multiplex PCR. The sample carries some 15,000 clones, more than 80% recorded once. The source was CD4+ or CD8+ T cells sorted from blood, collected in a trial of the OX40 agonist ivuxolimab. The origin of the receptors is an adult with an advanced solid tumor such as melanoma, head and neck, liver or kidney cancer. The CDR3 runs from the conserved cysteine through the conserved F or W. D genes are given only for firm matches. Only some rows state a clone size, as once, few, many or a class for expanded clones.

>-|TRBJ2-3|TRBV4-1|-
CASSQETPESTDTQYF
TGCGCCAGCAGCCAAGAGACACCCGAGTCAACAGATACGCAGTATTTT
>-|TRBJ1-3|TRBV6-1|-
CASSEGSWIYGGNTIYF
TGTGCCAGCAGTGAAGGGTCCTGGATCTACGGTGGAAACACCATATATTTT
>-|TRBJ2-1|TRBV28|TRBD1
CASSFPSDRAELNEQFF
TGTGCCAGCAGTTTCCCCTCCGACAGGGCCGAACTAAATGAGCAGTTCTTC
>-|TRBJ2-7|TRBV2|-
CASSEGGLSYEQYF
TGTGCCAGCAGTGAAGGAGGTCTATCCTACGAGCAGTACTTC
>-|TRBJ2-5|TRBV6-1|TRBD1
CASSELGQGLKTQYF
TGTGCCAGCAGTGAACTGGGACAGGGGTTGAAGACCCAGTACTTC
>-|TRBJ1-2|TRBV7-6|-
CASSSDGPKNYGYTF
TGTGCCAGCAGCTCAGATGGGCCGAAGAACTATGGCTACACCTTC
>-|TRBJ1-1|TRBV27|-
CASSLGFGGNTEAFF
TGTGCCAGCAGTTTAGGATTCGGGGGGAACACTGAAGCTTTCTTT
>-|TRBJ2-7|TRBV7-8|TRBD2
CASSYGLAGTPYEQYF
TGTGCCAGCAGCTACGGACTAGCGGGAACCCCATACGAGCAGTACTTC
>-|TRBJ2-3|TRBV7-3|-
CASSLNLNRVLGTDTQYF
TGTGCCAGCAGCTTAAACCTTAATAGGGTTCTTGGCACAGATACGCAGTATTTT
>-|TRBJ2-7|TRBV10-3|-
CAISESGTFAGYEQYF
TGTGCCATCAGTGAGTCAGGTACATTTGCGGGATACGAGCAGTACTTC
>-|TRBJ1-2|TRBV6-1|-
CASSGMAENYGYTF
TGTGCCAGCAGTGGGATGGCCGAGAACTATGGCTACACCTTC
>-|TRBJ2-7|TRBV27|-
CASSPSSYEQYF
TGTGCCAGCAGTCCCAGCTCCTACGAGCAGTACTTC
>-|TRBJ1-1|TRBV27|-
CASSLWGSLNTEAFF
TGTGCCAGCAGTTTATGGGGCAGCTTGAACACTGAAGCTTTCTTT
>-|TRBJ2-7|TRBV29-1|-
CSVLRGDSYEQYF
TGCAGCGTTCTCCGGGGTGACTCCTACGAGCAGTACTTC
>-|TRBJ1-2|TRBV6-1|TRBD1
CASSEDRIGYGYTF
TGTGCCAGCAGTGAGGACAGGATTGGCTATGGCTACACCTTC
>-|TRBJ1-1|TRBV2|-
CASSDIGGTEAFF
TGTGCCAGCAGTGATATCGGGGGCACTGAAGCTTTCTTT
>once|TRBJ1-1|TRBV9|-
CASSKEGATEAFF
TGTGCCAGCAGTAAAGAGGGCGCGACTGAAGCTTTCTTT
>-|TRBJ2-1|TRBV7-9|TRBD2
CASNFFGLAGPTSLFF
TGTGCCAGCAATTTCTTTGGGCTAGCGGGACCAACATCCCTGTTCTTC
>-|TRBJ1-1|TRBV27|-
CASSLWVGQNTEAFF
TGTGCCAGCAGTTTATGGGTGGGACAGAACACTGAAGCTTTCTTT
>-|TRBJ2-2|TRBV15|-
CATSRAGATGELFF
TGTGCCACCAGCAGAGCAGGGGCCACCGGGGAGCTGTTTTTT
>-|TRBJ2-2|TRBV11-3|TRBD1
CARHPGTVQFTGELFF
TGTGCCAGACACCCCGGGACAGTTCAATTCACCGGGGAGCTGTTTTTT
>-|TRBJ2-1|TRBV11-1|-
CASFSESYNEQFF
TGTGCCAGCTTTAGCGAATCGTACAATGAGCAGTTCTTC
>few|TRBJ2-7|TRBV7-3|-
CASSPGLSYEQYF
TGTGCCAGCAGCCCGGGACTGTCCTACGAGCAGTACTTC
>-|TRBJ2-3|TRBV7-9|TRBD2
CASRTSSGRGDTQYF
TGTGCCAGCCGTACTTCTAGCGGGAGGGGAGATACGCAGTATTTT
>-|TRBJ2-7|TRBV7-3|TRBD2
CASSPGLAGEGYEQYF
TGTGCCAGCAGCCCGGGACTAGCGGGAGAAGGCTACGAGCAGTACTTC
>-|TRBJ2-3|TRBV2|-
CATYSVHTDTQYF
TGTGCCACCTATAGCGTACACACAGATACGCAGTATTTT